This TCR beta chain was recorded in a study of blood T cell repertoires in COVID-19. In the study overall: Donors in the United States, Italy and Spain gave samples during acute or convalescent COVID-19. Sample material is recorded as cDNA or gDNA derived from T cells, B-cell-depleted T cells, or PBMCs.

The CDR3 covers 11 residues. Per the germline V gene, CDR1 is SNHLY and CDR2 is FYNNEI. V was shortened by 8 bases and J by 3 bases, with 8 bases between the two germline ends. Per the authors' pipeline: Reference gene primer amplification in the assay estimated nucleated cell counts. Produced via immunoSEQ multiplex PCR; TCRdb's table is partial and in-frame only. The DNA gave D and trimming, while V, J and clone size come from that table. The sample holds some 220,000 clones; about 85% are singletons and the top ten take 5.5% to 7.5%. This sequence joins TRBV2 and TRBJ2-7; D call uncertain. Sequencing was performed on peripheral blood. The sequence was obtained from a woman aged 55-69 years with active or convalescent COVID-19. CDR3 protein: CASGGRYEQYV. The CDR3 bases are TGTGCCAGCGGCGGCCGCTACGAGCAGTACGTC.